This is a list of T cell receptor beta chains from one sample in a study of OX40 agonist ivuxolimab in advanced cancers. Using immunoSEQ multiplex PCR, the repertoire was profiled, and TCRdb retains in-frame clones only, with some absent. The data show 25,000 to 35,000 clones, with approximately 84% seen just once and about 22% held by the top ten. Sequenced here: CD4+ or CD8+ T cells sorted from blood, sampled in a trial of the OX40 agonist ivuxolimab. These receptors came from an adult with an advanced solid tumor such as melanoma, head and neck, liver or kidney cancer. Both conserved end residues are part of each CDR3. The order of the fields is V gene, J gene, CDR3 protein.

V: TRBV9; J: TRBJ2-3; CDR3: CASSVETSSYTQYF
V: TRBV9; J: TRBJ2-2; CDR3: CASQLSGGANTGELFF
V: TRBV28; J: TRBJ2-5; CDR3: CASSPLAFRGETQYF
V: TRBV4-1; J: TRBJ2-3; CDR3: CASSHAPGPTQYF
V: TRBV27; J: TRBJ2-1; CDR3: CASSSFTSGRGYEQFF
V: TRBV23-1; J: TRBJ2-1; CDR3: CASSPRLQNEQFF
V: TRBV5-6; J: TRBJ2-5; CDR3: CASSLGVGETQYF
V: TRBV9; J: TRBJ2-1; CDR3: CASSPSGSSHNEQFF
V: TRBV21-1; J: TRBJ2-6; CDR3: CASSSKVGAGGANVLTF
V: TRBV19; J: TRBJ2-7; CDR3: CASSSSRTLYEQYF
V: TRBV29-1; J: TRBJ2-7; CDR3: CSVVENEQYF
V: TRBV9; J: TRBJ2-3; CDR3: CASSESGTSGGSDTQYF
V: TRBV7-8; J: TRBJ2-1; CDR3: CASSFYFGRVTYNEQFF
V: TRBV7-6; J: TRBJ2-3; CDR3: CASSSRTSGGTDTQYF
V: TRBV27; J: TRBJ2-5; CDR3: CASSPRFRGAITGETQYF
V: TRBV6-1; J: TRBJ2-2; CDR3: CASSERERGPTNTGELFF
V: TRBV6-6; J: TRBJ1-5; CDR3: CASSTNSNQPQHF
V: TRBV7-9; J: TRBJ1-2; CDR3: CASSPVGGPAGGYTF
V: TRBV5-1; J: TRBJ2-5; CDR3: CASSLSRTGGETQYF
V: TRBV2; J: TRBJ2-7; CDR3: CASKGRDRSYEQYF
V: TRBV9; J: TRBJ2-1; CDR3: CASSVAGEYNEQFF
V: TRBV7-2; J: TRBJ1-5; CDR3: CASSRDRSFYSNQPQHF
V: TRBV11-2; J: TRBJ2-7; CDR3: CASSLEPRGVYEQYF
V: TRBV12-5; J: TRBJ2-3; CDR3: CASGLGSTDTQYF
V: TRBV2; J: TRBJ2-5; CDR3: CASSDRSWPQYF
V: TRBV11-2; J: TRBJ1-5; CDR3: CASSPSGRANQPQHF
V: TRBV29-1; J: TRBJ2-1; CDR3: CSFTSGRASYNEQFF
V: TRBV27; J: TRBJ2-5; CDR3: CASSTDRDSQETQYF
V: TRBV2; J: TRBJ2-3; CDR3: CAYDPEQGSPDTQYF
V: TRBV10-3; J: TRBJ1-5; CDR3: CASRTLSGGNQPQHF
V: TRBV5-1; J: TRBJ1-2; CDR3: CASSTDKEAGYTF
V: TRBV6-5; J: TRBJ1-1; CDR3: CASSPGLLAFF
V: TRBV7-9; J: TRBJ2-1; CDR3: CASSSTSYNEQFF
V: TRBV27; J: TRBJ1-4; CDR3: CASKGAGEKLFF
V: TRBV9; J: TRBJ2-1; CDR3: CASSVEGTSGRADNEQFF
V: TRBV7-9; J: TRBJ1-2; CDR3: CASSSPRDILNYGYTF
V: TRBV5-4; J: TRBJ1-2; CDR3: CASSSSGSLGGYTF
V: TRBV5-1; J: TRBJ2-5; CDR3: CASSQVYRGETQYF
V: TRBV4-1; J: TRBJ2-1; CDR3: CASSQVKQAGRGYNEQFF
V: TRBV27; J: TRBJ2-1; CDR3: CASSPRNTFYNEQFF
V: TRBV11-1; J: TRBJ1-1; CDR3: CASSLEGFITEAFF
V: TRBV29-1; J: TRBJ2-3; CDR3: CSVVGLAGVTDTQYF